This TCR beta chain was recovered during a study of T cell responses to AZD1222 COVID-19 vaccine. Study results and limitations: Spike-specific TCR breadth and depth were elevated following two AZD1222 doses. Clonal diversity was possibly underestimated, and the donors were mostly white British, with more females. Among spike-specific TCRs, nearly half reportedly target unmutated variant regions. The CD4 TCRs associated with vaccination extended across spike and predominated at 160-218 and 743-854.

This CDR3 has 14 residues. V lost 0 bases to trimming and J lost 3 bases; unmatched junction nucleotides: 2. Looked up from germline, CDR1 is MNHEY and CDR2 is SMNVEV (reference sequence). The table came from immunoSEQ multiplex PCR; TCRdb's copy has only in-frame clones and leaves some out. The sample has 180,000 or so clones; 94% are singletons. This clone came up once. The antigen is not known. This same CDR3 is encoded by further DNA sequences in the sample. The rearrangement links TRBV27 to TRBJ2-7; 7 positions agree with TRBD2. The TCR originated in an adult in good health. This specimen was peripheral blood, taken on day 0 of AZD1222 vaccination. The CDR3 nucleotides read TGTGCCAGCAGTTTATCGGGAGGGAGCTACGAGCAGTACTTC. This encodes CASSLSGGSYEQYF.